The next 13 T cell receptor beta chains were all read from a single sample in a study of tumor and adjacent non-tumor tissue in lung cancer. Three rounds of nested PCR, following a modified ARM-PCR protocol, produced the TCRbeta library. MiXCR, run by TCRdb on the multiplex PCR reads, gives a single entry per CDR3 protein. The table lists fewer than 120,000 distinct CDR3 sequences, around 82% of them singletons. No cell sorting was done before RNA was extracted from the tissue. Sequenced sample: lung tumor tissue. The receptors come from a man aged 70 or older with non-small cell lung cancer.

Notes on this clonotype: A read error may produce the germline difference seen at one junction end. The CDR3 DNA is TGCAGCGATGATAAGGGCGCAGATACGCATTATTTC. Translating gives CSDDKGADTHYF. The chain is built from TRBV29-1 and TRBJ2-3; D gene unclear. The CDR3 spans 12 residues. In germline, CDR1 is SQVTM, CDR2 ANQGSEA.

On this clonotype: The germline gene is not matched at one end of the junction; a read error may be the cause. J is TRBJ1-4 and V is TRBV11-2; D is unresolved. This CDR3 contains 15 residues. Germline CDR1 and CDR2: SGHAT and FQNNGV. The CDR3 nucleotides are TGTGCCAGCAGCAGAAGTGGGTCAGGTAATGAGAAACTGTTTTTT. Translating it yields CASSRSGSGNEKLFF.

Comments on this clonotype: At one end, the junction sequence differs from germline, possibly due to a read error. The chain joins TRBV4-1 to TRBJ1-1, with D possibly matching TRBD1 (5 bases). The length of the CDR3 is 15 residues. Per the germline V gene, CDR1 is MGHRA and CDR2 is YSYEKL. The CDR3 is CVSSPGTATYSEAFF. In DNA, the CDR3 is TGCGTCAGCAGCCCGGGGACGGCGACTTACAGTGAAGCTTTCTTT.

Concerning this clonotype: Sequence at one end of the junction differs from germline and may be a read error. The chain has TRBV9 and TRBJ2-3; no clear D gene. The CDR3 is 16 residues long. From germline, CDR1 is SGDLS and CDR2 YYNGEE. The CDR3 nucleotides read TGTGTCAGCAGCACACGAGGAGTATTCAGCACAGATACGCAGTATTTT. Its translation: CVSSTRGVFSTDTQYF.

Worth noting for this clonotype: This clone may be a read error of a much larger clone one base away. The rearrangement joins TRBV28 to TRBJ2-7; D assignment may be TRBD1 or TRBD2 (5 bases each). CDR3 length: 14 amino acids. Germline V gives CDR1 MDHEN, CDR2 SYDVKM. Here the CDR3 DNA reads TGTGCCAGCAGTCGGGACCAAGTGCCCTACGAGCTGTACTTC. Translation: CASSRDQVPYELYF.

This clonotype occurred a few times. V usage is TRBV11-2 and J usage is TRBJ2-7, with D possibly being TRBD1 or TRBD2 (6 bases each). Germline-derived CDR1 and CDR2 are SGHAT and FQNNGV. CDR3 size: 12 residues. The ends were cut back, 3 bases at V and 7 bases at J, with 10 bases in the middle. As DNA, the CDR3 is TGTGCCAGCAGCTTGGGGGCGGGGGAGCAGTACTTC. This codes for CASSLGAGEQYF.

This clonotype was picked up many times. CDR3: CASRWTESYEQYF. The DNA of the CDR3 is TGTGCCAGCAGATGGACGGAGTCCTACGAGCAGTACTTC. The rearrangement joins TRBV7-9 to TRBJ2-7; D ambiguous. Germline CDR1 SEHNR, CDR2 FQNEAQ (reference sequence). CDR3 size: 13 residues. Trimming removed 6 bases from V and 1 base from J, with 10 bases in between.

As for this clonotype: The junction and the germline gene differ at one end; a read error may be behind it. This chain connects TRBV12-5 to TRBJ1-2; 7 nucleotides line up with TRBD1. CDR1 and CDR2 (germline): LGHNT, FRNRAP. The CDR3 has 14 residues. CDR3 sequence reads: CASSLSTLTGWDTF. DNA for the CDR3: TGTGCTAGTAGTTTGTCGACATTGACAGGGTGGGACACCTTC.

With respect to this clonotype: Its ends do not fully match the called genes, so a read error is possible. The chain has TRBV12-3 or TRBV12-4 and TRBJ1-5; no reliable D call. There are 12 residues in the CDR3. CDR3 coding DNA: TGTGTCAGCAGTTTTGTCGCTCAGCCTCAGCATTTT. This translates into CVSSFVAQPQHF.

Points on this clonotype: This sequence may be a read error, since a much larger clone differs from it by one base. This CDR3 is CASSLQIAARVEQFF. The CDR3 DNA reads as TGTGCCAGCAGCCTACAGATCGCCGCTCGGGTTGAGCAGTTCTTC. The J gene is TRBJ2-1, the V gene TRBV28; D not certain. CDR3 length: 15 residues. CDR1 and CDR2 from the germline V gene are MDHEN and SYDVKM. Trimming stripped 6 bases from V and 9 bases from J, with 21 bases between. Supplemented by reference TRBV28 and TRBJ2-1, the full variable domain reads DVKVTQSSRYLVKRTGEKVFLECVQDMDHENMFWYRQDPGLGLRLIYFSYDVKMKEKGDIPEGYSVSREKKERFSLILESASTNQTSMYLCASSLQIAARVEQFFGPGTRLTVL.

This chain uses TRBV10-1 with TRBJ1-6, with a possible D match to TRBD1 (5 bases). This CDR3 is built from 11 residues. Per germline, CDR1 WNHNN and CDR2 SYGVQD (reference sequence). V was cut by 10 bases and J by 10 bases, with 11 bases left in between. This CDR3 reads CANRIYSPLHF. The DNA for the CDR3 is TGCGCCAACAGGATCTACTCACCCCTCCACTTT.

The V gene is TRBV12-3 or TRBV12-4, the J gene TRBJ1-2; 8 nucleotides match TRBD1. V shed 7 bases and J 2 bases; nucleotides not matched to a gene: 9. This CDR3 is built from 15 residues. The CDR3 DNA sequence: TGTGCCAGCACCTTGGGCCAGGGGGCGAACTATGGCTACACCTTC. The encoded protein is CASTLGQGANYGYTF.

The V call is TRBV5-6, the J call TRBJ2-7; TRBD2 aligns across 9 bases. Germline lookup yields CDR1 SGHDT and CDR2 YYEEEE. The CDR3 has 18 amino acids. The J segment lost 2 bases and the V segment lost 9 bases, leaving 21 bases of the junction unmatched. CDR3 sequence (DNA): TGTGCCAATAGCTCAAATCTCAAGGGACTAGCAATCCCCTACGAGCAGTACTTC. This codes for CANSSNLKGLAIPYEQYF.